The rows below give T cell receptor beta chains drawn from one sample of a study of memory CD4+ T cells and cytomegalovirus serostatus. This table comes from immunoSEQ multiplex PCR, and its TCRdb copy is limited to in-frame clones, with some not included. The sample yields under 50,000 clones, around four fifths seen once. The sequenced material came from memory CD4+ T cells from blood. The receptors here all came from an adult in good health and CMV-seronegative. The CDR3 runs from the conserved cysteine through the conserved F or W. Each record gives: D gene, J gene, V gene, clone size, CDR3 DNA, CDR3 protein. The D gene is left open where the match is weak. Rows may omit the clone size; those that give it use once, few, many or a size class.

d_call: .; j_call: TRBJ1-1; v_call: TRBV6-1; clone_size: .; cdr3_nt: TGTGCCAGCAGGGGGGGGACGAACACTGAAGCTTTCTTT; cdr3_aa: CASRGGTNTEAFF
d_call: TRBD2; j_call: TRBJ2-5; v_call: TRBV14; clone_size: once; cdr3_nt: TGTGCCAGCAGCCGAAGTCTAGCGGCAGAGACCCAGTACTTC; cdr3_aa: CASSRSLAAETQYF
d_call: TRBD1; j_call: TRBJ1-4; v_call: TRBV10-1; clone_size: .; cdr3_nt: TGCGCCAGCAGCCTTCAGGGGGCGGATGAAAAACTGTTTTTT; cdr3_aa: CASSLQGADEKLFF
d_call: .; j_call: TRBJ2-7; v_call: TRBV30; clone_size: .; cdr3_nt: TGTGCCTGGACAAGTCCAGGAATACTACGAGAGCAGTACTTC; cdr3_aa: CAWTSPGILREQYF
d_call: .; j_call: TRBJ2-7; v_call: TRBV5-6; clone_size: .; cdr3_nt: TGTGCCAGCAGCTTGGGGGATATCTACGAGCAGTACTTC; cdr3_aa: CASSLGDIYEQYF
d_call: TRBD1; j_call: TRBJ1-2; v_call: TRBV6-5; clone_size: .; cdr3_nt: TGTGCCAGCAGTCCTAGCGGGACAGGGGTTGGCTACACCTTC; cdr3_aa: CASSPSGTGVGYTF
d_call: .; j_call: TRBJ1-1; v_call: TRBV10-2; clone_size: .; cdr3_nt: TGCGCCAGCATTGGCCAGACTAACACTGAAGCTTTCTTT; cdr3_aa: CASIGQTNTEAFF
d_call: .; j_call: TRBJ1-2; v_call: TRBV6-1; clone_size: .; cdr3_nt: TGTGCCAGCAGTGAGGGAGGGAACACCTATGGCTACACCTTC; cdr3_aa: CASSEGGNTYGYTF
d_call: .; j_call: TRBJ2-6; v_call: TRBV5-4; clone_size: once; cdr3_nt: TGTGCCAGCAGCCCCCAGGTCCCTGGGGCCAACGTCCTGACTTTC; cdr3_aa: CASSPQVPGANVLTF
d_call: TRBD1; j_call: TRBJ1-5; v_call: TRBV15; clone_size: once; cdr3_nt: TGTGCCACCAGCAACGGACAGGGAAGACAGCCCCAGCATTTT; cdr3_aa: CATSNGQGRQPQHF
d_call: .; j_call: TRBJ2-3; v_call: TRBV7-2; clone_size: .; cdr3_nt: TGTGCCAGCAGCTTAGGATGGGGGGGCACAGATACGCAGTATTTT; cdr3_aa: CASSLGWGGTDTQYF
d_call: .; j_call: TRBJ1-2; v_call: TRBV5-1; clone_size: .; cdr3_nt: TGCGCCAGCAGCTTCGCAGGGATGGGGGATGGCTACACCTTC; cdr3_aa: CASSFAGMGDGYTF
d_call: TRBD1; j_call: TRBJ1-6; v_call: TRBV19; clone_size: .; cdr3_nt: TGTGCCAGTGGGGACAGGCAAAATTCACCCCTCCACTTT; cdr3_aa: CASGDRQNSPLHF
d_call: .; j_call: TRBJ2-7; v_call: TRBV7-2; clone_size: .; cdr3_nt: TGTGCCAGCAGACCTCGGGAGACAGTCCACTACGAGCAGTACTTC; cdr3_aa: CASRPRETVHYEQYF
d_call: TRBD1; j_call: TRBJ1-5; v_call: TRBV28; clone_size: .; cdr3_nt: TGTGCCAGTGGACAGGGGGCTGATCAGCCCCAGCATTTT; cdr3_aa: CASGQGADQPQHF
d_call: .; j_call: TRBJ1-2; v_call: TRBV25-1; clone_size: few; cdr3_nt: TGTGCCAGCAGTGAACCGTTTTTAGGTGGCTACACCTTC; cdr3_aa: CASSEPFLGGYTF
d_call: .; j_call: TRBJ1-2; v_call: TRBV9; clone_size: few; cdr3_nt: TGTGCCAGCAGCCCGCAGTGGGGATATGGCTACACCTTC; cdr3_aa: CASSPQWGYGYTF
d_call: .; j_call: TRBJ2-7; v_call: TRBV30; clone_size: .; cdr3_nt: TGTGCCTGGAGAACGGGTGGGATGGGGCCCTACGAGCAGTACTTC; cdr3_aa: CAWRTGGMGPYEQYF
d_call: TRBD1; j_call: TRBJ1-2; v_call: TRBV4-2; clone_size: medium-sized; cdr3_nt: TGTGCCAGCAGCCAGCCGGGACAGGGATCGGGTGGCTACACCTTC; cdr3_aa: CASSQPGQGSGGYTF
d_call: TRBD1; j_call: TRBJ1-1; v_call: TRBV19; clone_size: once; cdr3_nt: TGTGCCAGTAGTATTGGACAGGCCAACACTGAAGCTTTCTTT; cdr3_aa: CASSIGQANTEAFF
d_call: TRBD1; j_call: TRBJ1-3; v_call: TRBV11-1; clone_size: .; cdr3_nt: TGTGCCAGCAGCGGACAGACAGGGAGTGGAAACACCATATATTTT; cdr3_aa: CASSGQTGSGNTIYF
d_call: .; j_call: TRBJ2-7; v_call: TRBV30; clone_size: .; cdr3_nt: TGTGCCTGGAGTGTAGGTGGGGGGCCAGCCTACGAGCAGTACTTC; cdr3_aa: CAWSVGGGPAYEQYF
d_call: .; j_call: TRBJ1-3; v_call: TRBV6-1; clone_size: few; cdr3_nt: TGTGCCAGCAGGGGGCTTTCTAGCTCTGGAAACACCATATATTTT; cdr3_aa: CASRGLSSSGNTIYF
d_call: .; j_call: TRBJ1-1; v_call: TRBV11-2; clone_size: .; cdr3_nt: TGTGCCAGCAGCTTAACGGGCGGGGCAATGAACACTGAAGCTTTCTTT; cdr3_aa: CASSLTGGAMNTEAFF
d_call: TRBD1; j_call: TRBJ1-5; v_call: TRBV7-2; clone_size: .; cdr3_nt: TGTGCCAGCAGCACCCGACAGGGGACGCAGCCCCAGCATTTT; cdr3_aa: CASSTRQGTQPQHF
d_call: .; j_call: TRBJ1-3; v_call: TRBV5-1; clone_size: few; cdr3_nt: TGCGCCAGCAGCTTGGACAGCTCTGGAAACACCATATATTTT; cdr3_aa: CASSLDSSGNTIYF
d_call: .; j_call: TRBJ2-7; v_call: TRBV4-2; clone_size: .; cdr3_nt: TGTGCCAGCAGCGGGTTTGGGCTGTCCTACGAGCAGTACTTC; cdr3_aa: CASSGFGLSYEQYF
d_call: TRBD1; j_call: TRBJ1-1; v_call: TRBV27; clone_size: .; cdr3_nt: TGTGCCAGCACCAGACAGGGACTCGCTGAAGCTTTCTTT; cdr3_aa: CASTRQGLAEAFF
d_call: .; j_call: TRBJ1-4; v_call: TRBV13; clone_size: .; cdr3_nt: TGTGCCAGCAGCTTGGGTGCAACTAATGAAAAACTGTTTTTT; cdr3_aa: CASSLGATNEKLFF
d_call: .; j_call: TRBJ2-5; v_call: TRBV6-6; clone_size: .; cdr3_nt: TGTGCCAGCAGTTACTCGATGGGGACCCAGTACTTC; cdr3_aa: CASSYSMGTQYF
d_call: .; j_call: TRBJ1-5; v_call: TRBV5-8; clone_size: .; cdr3_nt: TGTGCCAGCAGCTTGAGGAGGCAGACTCAGCCCCAGCATTTT; cdr3_aa: CASSLRRQTQPQHF
d_call: .; j_call: TRBJ1-1; v_call: TRBV6-5; clone_size: few; cdr3_nt: TGTGCCAGCAGACCGACCCACCGGGACACTGAAGCTTTCTTT; cdr3_aa: CASRPTHRDTEAFF
d_call: .; j_call: TRBJ1-1; v_call: TRBV30; clone_size: .; cdr3_nt: TGTGCCTGGAGTCGAAGAGCCACTGAAGCTTTCTTT; cdr3_aa: CAWSRRATEAFF
d_call: .; j_call: TRBJ2-5; v_call: TRBV7-2; clone_size: .; cdr3_nt: TGTGCCAGCAGCTTAGCTGAGATCCAGTACTTC; cdr3_aa: CASSLAEIQYF
d_call: .; j_call: TRBJ1-1; v_call: TRBV4-3; clone_size: .; cdr3_nt: TGCGCCAGCAGCCAAGATGGAACTAGGGGTAGCACTGAAGCTTTCTTT; cdr3_aa: CASSQDGTRGSTEAFF
d_call: TRBD2; j_call: TRBJ2-7; v_call: TRBV19; clone_size: .; cdr3_nt: TGTGCCAGTAGTACTCTAGCGGGGACCTACGAGCAGTACTTC; cdr3_aa: CASSTLAGTYEQYF
d_call: TRBD1; j_call: TRBJ1-5; v_call: TRBV6-6; clone_size: once; cdr3_nt: TGTGCCAGCAGTTACGAGGGACAGGGCAATCAGCCCCAGCATTTT; cdr3_aa: CASSYEGQGNQPQHF
d_call: .; j_call: TRBJ2-5; v_call: TRBV19; clone_size: .; cdr3_nt: TGTGCCAGTAGTATGGGGACCTCAGGGAGAGCAGAGACCCAGTACTTC; cdr3_aa: CASSMGTSGRAETQYF
d_call: .; j_call: TRBJ2-7; v_call: TRBV2; clone_size: .; cdr3_nt: TGTGCCAGCAGCGTCCCGGGAGCCCGATACGAGCAGTACTTC; cdr3_aa: CASSVPGARYEQYF
d_call: .; j_call: TRBJ2-2; v_call: TRBV4-1; clone_size: .; cdr3_nt: TGCGCCAGCAGCCAAAACGCCAGAACGAACACCGGGGAGCTGTTTTTT; cdr3_aa: CASSQNARTNTGELFF
d_call: TRBD1; j_call: TRBJ1-2; v_call: TRBV5-6; clone_size: .; cdr3_nt: TGTGCCAGCAGCGTCGACAGGGGCCGAAACTATGGCTACACCTTC; cdr3_aa: CASSVDRGRNYGYTF
d_call: .; j_call: TRBJ2-5; v_call: TRBV20-1; clone_size: few; cdr3_nt: TGCGTAACGGGGCTTCAAGAGACCCAGTACTTC; cdr3_aa: CVTGLQETQYF
d_call: .; j_call: TRBJ1-6; v_call: TRBV10-3; clone_size: .; cdr3_nt: TGTGCCATCAGGGGGGGCCAAGTGGATCCACCCCTCCACTTT; cdr3_aa: CAIRGGQVDPPLHF
d_call: TRBD1; j_call: TRBJ1-1; v_call: TRBV5-1; clone_size: .; cdr3_nt: TGCGCCAGCAGGGGGCGGGTTTTCTCGACAGGGGCGGACACTGAAGCTTTCTTT; cdr3_aa: CASRGRVFSTGADTEAFF
d_call: .; j_call: TRBJ1-4; v_call: TRBV28; clone_size: .; cdr3_nt: TGTGCCAGCAGTTTGGTTGGCATGACTAATGAAAAACTGTTTTTT; cdr3_aa: CASSLVGMTNEKLFF
d_call: .; j_call: TRBJ2-2; v_call: TRBV6-4; clone_size: .; cdr3_nt: TGTGCCAGCAGCCGACAGCCAACGAACACCGGGGAGCTGTTTTTT; cdr3_aa: CASSRQPTNTGELFF
d_call: .; j_call: TRBJ1-5; v_call: TRBV19; clone_size: .; cdr3_nt: TGTGCCAGTAGTTCTGACGGGAGCAATCAGCCCCAGCATTTT; cdr3_aa: CASSSDGSNQPQHF
d_call: TRBD1; j_call: TRBJ1-2; v_call: TRBV4-2; clone_size: .; cdr3_nt: TGTGCCAGCAGCCAAGATGGCCTTAAGGGGGCGCGGGGCTACACCTTC; cdr3_aa: CASSQDGLKGARGYTF
d_call: .; j_call: TRBJ1-2; v_call: TRBV2; clone_size: once; cdr3_nt: TGTGCCAGCTCGTGGCGCCGGGGTGGCTACACCTTC; cdr3_aa: CASSWRRGGYTF
d_call: TRBD2; j_call: TRBJ2-5; v_call: TRBV5-1; clone_size: medium-sized; cdr3_nt: TGCGCCAGCAGCCAAGCCCGGCTAGCGGCCCAAGAGACCCAGTACTTC; cdr3_aa: CASSQARLAAQETQYF
d_call: TRBD1; j_call: TRBJ1-4; v_call: TRBV6-5; clone_size: .; cdr3_nt: TGTGCCAGCAGTTACTCACGGGACAGGTCAAATGAAAAACTGTTTTTT; cdr3_aa: CASSYSRDRSNEKLFF
d_call: .; j_call: TRBJ2-3; v_call: TRBV5-1; clone_size: .; cdr3_nt: TGCGCCAGCAGGTTATTTAGTGGAGATACGCAGTATTTT; cdr3_aa: CASRLFSGDTQYF
d_call: .; j_call: TRBJ2-7; v_call: TRBV5-1; clone_size: few; cdr3_nt: TGCGCCAGCAGCCCCCGCGAACAGGGAAGCTACGAGCAGTACTTC; cdr3_aa: CASSPREQGSYEQYF
d_call: TRBD1; j_call: TRBJ2-3; v_call: TRBV2; clone_size: .; cdr3_nt: TGTGCCAGCAGTGCACAGGGGGTCGGAGATACGCAGTATTTT; cdr3_aa: CASSAQGVGDTQYF
d_call: TRBD2; j_call: TRBJ2-7; v_call: TRBV30; clone_size: .; cdr3_nt: TGTGCCTGGAGCTGGACTAGCGGGGGCCCCAGCGAGCAGTACTTC; cdr3_aa: CAWSWTSGGPSEQYF
d_call: .; j_call: TRBJ1-6; v_call: TRBV7-8; clone_size: .; cdr3_nt: TGTGCCAGCAGCTTAGGAAGGGGGGGGGCTGATAATTCACCCCTCCACTTT; cdr3_aa: CASSLGRGGADNSPLHF
d_call: .; j_call: TRBJ1-1; v_call: TRBV6-1; clone_size: few; cdr3_nt: TGTGCCACCCCGGCAGGGGTGGACACTGAAGCTTTCTTT; cdr3_aa: CATPAGVDTEAFF
d_call: .; j_call: TRBJ1-2; v_call: TRBV19; clone_size: .; cdr3_nt: TGTGCCAGTACGGCAGGGGAGGTAACCTATGGCTACACCTTC; cdr3_aa: CASTAGEVTYGYTF